This T cell receptor (beta chain) was captured in a study of breast tumors, draining lymph nodes, adjacent tissues. Germline CDR1 is SGDLS and CDR2 is YYNGEE. The length of the CDR3 is 15 residues. Study results and limitations: Findings are consistent with lymph node origin and intratumoral expansion of most tumor T cells. That most tumor T cells come from lymph nodes remained unproven. Tumors had less TCR diversity than lymph nodes, more than nontumor tissue.

Axillary draining lymph nodes of breast cancer patients supplied the node samples. This clonotype was counted between two and nine times. Its antigen is undetermined. This may stem from a read error, because a much larger clone lies one nucleotide away. TCRdb called the multiplex PCR reads again in MiXCR, with one record for every CDR3 protein. The table lists some 230,000 distinct CDR3 sequences, approximately 36% of them singletons. Sequenced sample: axillary lymph node tissue. The receptor's source is a female donor with breast cancer. Some clones in this sample may be carry-over from other donors' samples. The chain couples TRBV9 to TRBJ1-6; possibly TRBD1 for D (5 bases). This CDR3 reads CASSVGGVRNSPPHF. CDR3 DNA: TGTGCCAGCAGCGTAGGAGGGGTGAGGAATTCACCCCCCCACTTT.